The 8 T cell receptor beta chains listed next were all sequenced from one sample in a study of breast tumors, draining lymph nodes, adjacent tissues. The lymph nodes were axillary draining lymph nodes from breast cancer patients. TCRdb re-called the multiplex PCR reads through MiXCR, storing one row per CDR3 protein. The table lists under 300,000 distinct CDR3 sequences, roughly a third of them singletons. Sequenced material: axillary lymph node tissue. These receptors were taken from a female donor with breast cancer. Some clones in this sample may be carry-over from other donors' samples.

Of note for this clonotype: Just one base apart from a much larger clone, this may be a read error. The rearrangement joins TRBV20-1 to TRBJ2-3; 7 bases agree with TRBD1. The CDR3 totals 11 residues. Germline values: CDR1 DFQATT, CDR2 SNEGSKA (reference sequence). CDR3: CSAGQPDTQSF. The DNA for the CDR3 is TGCAGTGCGGGACAGCCAGATACGCAGTCTTTT.

This clonotype appeared many times. The CDR3 DNA reads TGTGCCAGCAGTAGGACAGGGGGAGGTTCACCCCTCCACTTT. As protein: CASSRTGGGSPLHF. The gene calls are TRBV25-1 and TRBJ1-6; 10 bases line up with TRBD1. The CDR3 totals 14 residues. V lost 5 bases, J lost 9 bases, and 4 bases stayed unmatched. Germline CDR1 and CDR2: MGHDK and SYGVNS.

To note about this clonotype: This clone may be a read error of a much larger clone one base away. The rearrangement joins TRBV7-3 to TRBJ2-1; possibly TRBD2 for D (7 bases). Germline loops: CDR1 SGHTA, CDR2 FQGTGA. This CDR3 spans 15 amino acids. This CDR3 is CAGSLIERGGGEQFF. The DNA of the CDR3 is TGTGCCGGCAGCCTCATAGAGAGGGGGGGCGGTGAGCAGTTCTTC.

This clonotype was observed many times. The chain uses TRBV4-3 and TRBJ1-5; D unclear. Trimming stripped 4 bases from V and 3 bases from J, with 10 bases between. This CDR3 region has 14 residues. Germline CDR1 reads LGHNA; CDR2 reads YSLEER. CDR3 bases: TGCGCCAGCAGCCCCGGACGGAACAATCAGCCCCAGCATTTT. Its translation: CASSPGRNNQPQHF.

V and J are TRBV29-1 and TRBJ2-2; 7 nucleotides match TRBD1. The CDR3 length is 15 residues. The V gene end was trimmed by 1 base and the J gene end by 0 bases; junction bases not matched to a gene: 2. The germline V gene encodes CDR1 SQVTM and CDR2 ANQGSEA. The CDR3 protein is CSVEGQGANTGELFF. The CDR3 DNA reads as TGCAGCGTTGAAGGGCAGGGGGCGAACACCGGGGAGCTGTTTTTT.

V is TRBV6-1 and J is TRBJ1-1, with 7 bases fitting TRBD1. After removal of 6 bases from V and 1 base from J, the junction contained 11 bases not matched to a gene. CDR3 length: 16 residues. Germline V gene sequence: CDR1 MNHNS, CDR2 SASEGT. CDR3 amino acids: CASRAEGARRNTEAFF. The CDR3 DNA reads as TGTGCCAGCAGAGCGGAGGGGGCCCGCCGGAACACTGAAGCTTTCTTT.

The sample holds many counts of this clonotype. The chain is built from TRBV19 and TRBJ2-7; TRBD2 matches 11 bases. The germline CDR1 and CDR2 sequences are LNHDA and SQIVND (reference sequence). The CDR3 length is 17 residues. J gave up 4 bases and V 2 bases, and 10 bases lay outside the gene matches. The CDR3 here is CASSITSGSTVGYEQYF. DNA for the CDR3: TGTGCCAGTAGTATAACTAGCGGGAGTACCGTCGGTTACGAGCAGTACTTC.

The CDR3 coding sequence is TGTGCCACTGGACAGAATCCTGACGAGCAGTACTTC. Protein: CATGQNPDEQYF. J is TRBJ2-7 and V is TRBV10-3; tentative D call: TRBD1 (6 bases). V gave up 10 bases and J gave up 5 bases, with 15 bases separating them. The germline gives CDR1 ENHRY, CDR2 SYGVKD. The CDR3 has 12 amino acids.